These 27 T cell receptor beta chains were sequenced from one sample in a study of T cell responses to AZD1222 COVID-19 vaccine (dated by TCRdb to about 2021). The time point label for this specimen denotes: about 28 days (+/-7) after the second vaccine dose. Interpreted using the paper, the treatment or condition label stands for: meningococcal conjugate vaccine given as trial control. Receptor amplification or capture employed the immunoSEQ multiplex PCR assay. Imported from immuneACCESS, the table was reduced by TCRdb to in-frame sequences with V and J called. These copies leave out some clones; in studies compared against another copy, an unresolved V gene accounts for under half, and the cause of the remainder is not known. The sample profile shows about 180,000 clones; around 89% of them were found once. Roughly 4% of the sample comes from the top ten. The sequenced sample was peripheral blood, obtained 28 days after the second dose of the MenACWY control vaccine. The receptors shown here come from an adult who received the MenACWY meningococcal vaccine as a control.

This chain joins TRBV11-2 and TRBJ1-1; the D is unclear. Germline V gene sequence: CDR1 SGHAT, CDR2 FQNNGV. CDR3 length: 11 amino acids. The V end lost 3 bases, the J end lost 11 bases, and 10 bases lay between the germline ends. The CDR3, as DNA: TGTGCCAGCAGCTTTGCCGCTGGGGCTTTCTTT. Its protein product is CASSFAAGAFF. Full variable domain (rest looked up from reference TRBV11-2 and TRBJ1-1): EAGVAQSPRYKIIEKRQSVAFWCNPISGHATLYWYQQILGQGPKLLIQFQNNGVVDDSQLPKDRFSAERLKGVDSTLKIQPAKLEDSAVYLCASSFAAGAFFGQGTRLTVV.

The V call is TRBV25-1, the J call TRBJ2-5; D is unresolved. From germline, CDR1 is MGHDK and CDR2 SYGVNS. V lost 6 bases to trimming and J lost 4 bases, with 18 bases between them. CDR3 length equals 15 residues. The CDR3 sequence is CASSLIGYGIETQYF. The CDR3 region has the DNA TGTGCCAGCAGCCTCATAGGGTATGGTATAGAGACCCAGTACTTC.

The V call is TRBV6-4, the J call TRBJ2-2; no clear D. Germline lookup yields CDR1 MRHNA and CDR2 SNTAGT. The CDR3 covers 12 residues. Trimming removed 6 bases from V and 4 bases from J, with 6 bases in between. The CDR3 sequence: CASRAITGELFF. The CDR3 DNA is TGTGCCAGCAGGGCGATCACCGGGGAGCTGTTTTTT.

This clone was counted once. This CDR3 reads CASSQSEGGMKNTIYF. DNA for the CDR3: TGCGCCAGCAGTCAATCAGAAGGGGGAATGAAAAACACCATATATTTT. The V and J genes are TRBV23-1 and TRBJ1-3; maybe TRBD1 (6 bases). TRBV23-1 is recorded as an ORF, its role being uncertain. The CDR3 loop spans 16 amino acids. The ends were cut back, 0 bases at V and 6 bases at J, with 15 bases in the middle.

This clone was found a few times. CDR3 bases: TGTGCCAGCAGTCCTATCTTGGGACAGCGCAATCAGCCCCAGCATTTT. Its protein product is CASSPILGQRNQPQHF. This chain joins TRBV28 and TRBJ1-5, with TRBD1 matching over 7 bases. V lost 5 bases and J lost 2; bases outside the gene matches: 9. In germline, CDR1 is MDHEN, CDR2 SYDVKM. This CDR3 has 16 amino acids.

This clone has just a few counts. This chain links TRBV27 with TRBJ1-2; weak D call: TRBD1 (5 bases). V lost 8 bases, J lost 6 bases, and 16 bases lay in between. The CDR3 is 13 residues long. Germline V gene sequence: CDR1 MNHEY, CDR2 SMNVEV (reference sequence). The CDR3 reads CASSRGGHNGYTF. DNA for the CDR3: TGTGCCAGCTCAAGGGGTGGGCACAATGGCTACACCTTC.

This chain joins TRBV19 and TRBJ2-5; 11 nucleotides align to TRBD2. CDR1 and CDR2 from the germline V gene are LNHDA and SQIVND (reference sequence). J was trimmed by 9 bases and V by 5 bases; bases with no gene match: 5. CDR3 length: 13 amino acids. Here the CDR3 DNA reads TGTGCCAGTAGTGCACTAGCGGGAGCCCCCCAGTACTTC. Its translation is CASSALAGAPQYF.

The chain links TRBV7-6 to TRBJ1-5; a weak D match, TRBD1 (6 bases). Trimming removed 5 bases at V and 7 bases at J, with 15 bases between. Per the germline V gene, CDR1 is SGHVS and CDR2 is FNYEAQ. This CDR3 has 14 residues. CDR3 sequence (DNA): TGTGCCAGCAGCCAGGGGAGGGTAGACCAGCCCCAGCATTTT. This sequence encodes CASSQGRVDQPQHF.

The chain is built from TRBV28 and TRBJ2-4; no reliable D call. From germline, CDR1 is MDHEN and CDR2 SYDVKM. V was shortened by 2 bases and J by 0 bases, with 17 bases between the two germline ends. CDR3 length equals 18 residues. Here the CDR3 reads CASSLTVGDQIAKNIQYF. In nucleotides, the CDR3 is TGTGCCAGCAGTTTAACGGTCGGCGACCAGATAGCCAAAAACATTCAGTACTTC.

The V call is TRBV6-2 or TRBV6-3, the J call TRBJ1-4, with 8 bases identical to TRBD1. Germline lookup yields CDR1 MNHEY and CDR2 SVGEGT. V lost 6 bases and J lost 7; bases outside the gene matches: 7. This CDR3 has 14 residues. The CDR3 loop is CASSPGQGSEKLFF. The DNA for the CDR3 is TGTGCCAGCAGCCCCGGACAGGGAAGTGAAAAACTGTTTTTT.

The V call is TRBV7-3, the J call TRBJ2-2, with D perhaps matching TRBD2 (6 bases). The CDR3 is made up of 15 amino acids. The V and J ends lost 3 bases and 5 bases respectively, with 13 bases between them. Germline V gene lookup returns CDR1 SGHTA and CDR2 FQGTGA. The CDR3 coding sequence is TGTGCCAGCAGCTTTAGCCCCGCGGGGACCGGGGAGCTGTTTTTT. Its translation: CASSFSPAGTGELFF.

The chain combines TRBV7-9 with TRBJ2-5, with 10 bases aligning to TRBD1. CDR1 is SEHNR and CDR2 is FQNEAQ in the germline V gene (reference sequence). The CDR3 consists of 16 residues. V gave up 8 bases and J gave up 4 bases; unmatched junction bases: 13. The CDR3: CASLGGTGAPGETQYF. CDR3 DNA sequence: TGTGCCAGCCTTGGAGGGACAGGGGCTCCAGGAGAGACCCAGTACTTC. Full variable domain (outside the CDR3, taken from reference TRBV7-9 and TRBJ2-5): DTGVSQNPRHKITKRGQNVTFRCDPISEHNRLYWYRQTLGQGPEFLTYFQNEAQLEKSRLLSDRFSAERPKGSFSTLEIQRTEQGDSAMYLCASLGGTGAPGETQYFGPGTRLLVL.

The chain carries TRBV24-1 and TRBJ2-7; 7 bases are a match to TRBD1. The CDR3 has 14 amino acids. Germline V lookup: CDR1 KGHDR, CDR2 SFDVKD. V shed 3 bases and J 11 bases; nucleotides not matched to a gene: 12. DNA for the CDR3: TGTGCCACCAGTGATGGGACAGAAAAGGGTAGGGAGTACTTC. Residues: CATSDGTEKGREYF.

V usage is TRBV7-2 and J usage is TRBJ1-5; the D is unclear. Germline V gives CDR1 SGHTA, CDR2 FQGNSA. The CDR3 consists of 15 residues. Trimming left V 1 base short and J 5 bases short, with 12 bases between. Here the CDR3 DNA reads TGTGCCAGCAGCTTAGTACTCACAGCTTATCAGCCCCAGCATTTT. Translation: CASSLVLTAYQPQHF.

This chain joins TRBV18 and TRBJ2-5, with TRBD2 identical over 8 bases. The CDR3 sequence is 16 residues long. V shed 5 bases and J 9 bases; nucleotides not matched to a gene: 17. Germline loops: CDR1 KGHSH, CDR2 LQKENI. In nucleotides, the CDR3 is TGTGCCAGCTCAACCAACGTCTGGGCGGGAGGTGAGGCCCAGTACTTC. Amino acid sequence: CASSTNVWAGGEAQYF. Full variable domain (rest looked up from reference TRBV18 and TRBJ2-5): NAGVMQNPRHLVRRRGQEARLRCSPMKGHSHVYWYRQLPEEGLKFMVYLQKENIIDESGMPKERFSAEFPKEGPSILRIQQVVRGDSAAYFCASSTNVWAGGEAQYFGPGTRLLVL.

The V call is TRBV4-1, the J call TRBJ1-1; 10 nucleotides agree with TRBD1. V trimming: 0 bases; J trimming: 5 bases; junction bases outside the gene matches: 3. The CDR3 is made up of 15 amino acids. Germline loops: CDR1 MGHRA, CDR2 YSYEKL. CDR3 sequence: CASSQEDRGRTEAFF. The DNA for the CDR3 is TGCGCCAGCAGCCAAGAGGACAGGGGGAGGACTGAAGCTTTCTTT.

CDR3 DNA sequence: TGTGCCAGCAGCTCAGTAGGGGGGGTCGGGGCCAACGTCCTGACTTTC. Its translation: CASSSVGGVGANVLTF. V is TRBV11-2 and J is TRBJ2-6; D is possibly TRBD2 (7 bases). Trimming removed 4 bases at V and 4 bases at J, with 14 bases between. Germline V lookup: CDR1 SGHAT, CDR2 FQNNGV. This CDR3 is built from 16 residues.

The chain carries TRBV6-5 and TRBJ2-7, with D perhaps TRBD1 (6 bases). V was shortened by 0 bases and J by 3 bases, with 12 bases between the two germline ends. Per germline, CDR1 MNHEY and CDR2 SVGAGI. The CDR3 sequence is 15 residues long. The CDR3 DNA reads as TGTGCCAGCAGTTACTCGAGGCTACAGGGCTACGAGCAGTACTTC. This translates into CASSYSRLQGYEQYF.

This clone rates as medium-sized. The chain has TRBV7-2 and TRBJ2-2; 7 bases align to TRBD2. Germline CDR1 reads SGHTA; CDR2 reads FQGNSA. The CDR3 runs 16 residues. The trim removed 0 bases at V and 7 bases at J, leaving 8 bases unmatched. The CDR3 DNA reads TGTGCCAGCAGCTTAGCGGGAGGGCCGGGCGGCGGGGAGCTGTTTTTT. Its protein product is CASSLAGGPGGGELFF.

The V call is TRBV28, the J call TRBJ2-7; 7 bases match TRBD1. Unmatched junction bases numbered 9, after V lost 6 bases and J lost 4 bases. The CDR3 extends over 14 amino acids. Germline V gene lookup returns CDR1 MDHEN and CDR2 SYDVKM. This CDR3 is CASSRTGVAYEQYF. For the CDR3, the DNA is TGTGCCAGCAGCCGGACAGGAGTCGCATACGAGCAGTACTTC.

The rearrangement links TRBV7-2 to TRBJ1-5, with 9 nucleotides matching TRBD1. The CDR3 runs 17 residues. CDR1 and CDR2 from the germline V gene are SGHTA and FQGNSA. The trim removed 4 bases at V and 0 bases at J, leaving 7 bases unmatched. CDR3: CASSWAGTGNSNQPQHF. The CDR3 DNA sequence: TGTGCCAGCAGCTGGGCAGGGACAGGGAATAGCAATCAGCCCCAGCATTTT.

The genes are TRBV4-1 and TRBJ1-5; unclear D gene. The CDR3 consists of 17 residues. The germline V gene encodes CDR1 MGHRA and CDR2 YSYEKL. Trimming pared 1 base from V and 0 bases from J, leaving 13 bases between. The CDR3 loop reads CASSQVGGGNSNQPQHF. Written as DNA, the CDR3 is TGCGCCAGCAGCCAAGTGGGTGGAGGGAATAGCAATCAGCCCCAGCATTTT.

The V call is TRBV3-1 (or the pseudogene TRBV3-2), the J call TRBJ2-3; D may be TRBD2 (5 bases). The germline V gene encodes CDR1 LGHDT and CDR2 YNNKEL (reference sequence). The CDR3 runs to 17 residues. The V and J ends lost 1 base and 1 base respectively, with 15 bases between them. CDR3 in amino acids: CASSQGAGVSGTDTQYF. CDR3 nucleotides: TGTGCCAGCAGCCAAGGAGCCGGGGTTAGCGGCACAGATACGCAGTATTTT.

V is TRBV2 and J is TRBJ2-3, with D unclear. Deletions cut 9 bases from V and 1 base from J, with 14 bases between. CDR3 length: 14 residues. Germline loops: CDR1 SNHLY, CDR2 FYNNEI. CDR3: CARAVVGRTDTQYF. The CDR3 nucleotides are TGTGCCAGGGCCGTGGTTGGCCGCACAGATACGCAGTATTTT. Based on the CDR3 plus reference TRBV2 and TRBJ2-3, the full variable domain is EPEVTQTPSHQVTQMGQEVILRCVPISNHLYFYWYRQILGQKVEFLVSFYNNEISEKSEIFDDQFSVERPDGSNFTLKIRSTKLEDSAMYFCARAVVGRTDTQYFGPGTRLTVL.

The gene calls are TRBV7-2 and TRBJ2-3; D may match TRBD1 or TRBD2 (5 bases each). The germline V gene encodes CDR1 SGHTA and CDR2 FQGNSA. The CDR3 spans 14 residues. V lost 5 bases to trimming and J lost 4 bases, with 13 bases between them. CDR3 loop: CASSVGLAADTQYF. The CDR3, as DNA: TGTGCCAGCAGCGTGGGGCTAGCTGCAGATACGCAGTATTTT.

CDR3 DNA sequence: TGTGCCAGCAGCCTCCGGACTAGCGGACTATACAATGAGCAGTTCTTC. It yields the protein CASSLRTSGLYNEQFF. This sequence joins TRBV7-8 and TRBJ2-1; TRBD2 aligns across 10 bases. J lost 4 bases, V lost 5 bases, and 8 bases had no gene match. The CDR3 length is 16 residues. In germline, CDR1 is SGHVS, CDR2 FQNEAQ.

The chain carries TRBV6-5 and TRBJ2-5; D might be TRBD2 (6 bases). The length of the CDR3 is 14 residues. V was shortened by 6 bases and J by 0 bases, with 11 bases between the two germline ends. Germline V gene sequence: CDR1 MNHEY, CDR2 SVGAGI. The CDR3 spells CASSRDWNQETQYF. CDR3 DNA: TGTGCCAGCAGCCGGGACTGGAACCAAGAGACCCAGTACTTC.